A single sample gave rise to the 7 T cell receptor beta chains below, sequenced in a study of cytotoxic CD8 clonotypes in ibrutinib-treated CLL. Generated by immunoSEQ multiplex PCR, the TCRdb table keeps only in-frame clones and is missing some. The table lists about 140,000 clones, 70% to 80% of them singletons. The sequencing used PBMCs, collected after 24 months of ibrutinib treatment. The source of these receptors is a human donor with chronic lymphocytic leukemia.

The CDR3 DNA reads as TGTGCCAGCAGCTTCGGCTTTTTGGGTTCACCCCTCCACTTT. It encodes CASSFGFLGSPLHF. The chain employs TRBV7-9 and TRBJ1-6; D gene uncertain. V was pared by 3 bases and J by 9 bases, with 12 bases between. The CDR3 consists of 14 residues. From germline, CDR1 is SEHNR and CDR2 FQNEAQ (reference sequence).

This clone turned up a few times. The chain carries TRBV7-2 and TRBJ2-3; 13 bases match TRBD2. Trimming cost V 3 bases and J 6 bases; bases outside gene matches: 6. Germline V gene sequence: CDR1 SGHTA, CDR2 FQGNSA. The CDR3 runs to 16 residues. The CDR3 bases are TGTGCCAGCAGCTTCCGACTAGCGGGGGGAGCGGATACGCAGTATTTT. Its translation is CASSFRLAGGADTQYF.

This sequence joins TRBV5-4 and TRBJ1-5; TRBD1 might be the D (5 bases). Germline V CDR1 and CDR2: SGHNT, YYREEE (reference sequence). The CDR3 runs to 15 residues. Between the trimmed V and J ends, which lost 4 bases and 7 bases, there was a span of 18 bases. Here the CDR3 DNA reads TGTGCCAGCAGCGCCCAGGGTGCTACGGGGCAGCCCCAGCATTTT. As protein: CASSAQGATGQPQHF.

This chain connects TRBV28 to TRBJ2-7, with TRBD1 identical over 7 bases. The germline V gene has CDR1 MDHEN and CDR2 SYDVKM. J was trimmed by 4 bases and V by 11 bases; bases with no gene match: 8. The CDR3 is made up of 12 amino acids. CDR3 sequence reads: CAHRGGTYEQYF. DNA of the CDR3: TGTGCCCACAGGGGCGGTACGTACGAGCAGTACTTC.

The CDR3, as DNA: TGTGCCAGCAGCTTAGGGGCGGGGACAGGCACAGATACGCAGTATTTT. Protein sequence: CASSLGAGTGTDTQYF. This sequence joins TRBV7-2 and TRBJ2-3; D is perhaps TRBD1 (7 bases). The germline V gene encodes CDR1 SGHTA and CDR2 FQGNSA. The CDR3 has 16 amino acids. With 1 base removed from V and 1 base from J, the gap between germline ends came to 12 bases.

This clone has just a few counts. The V and J genes are TRBV27 and TRBJ1-2; D is unclear. Germline assignment: CDR1 MNHEY and CDR2 SMNVEV (reference sequence). CDR3 length: 14 amino acids. The V and J ends lost 7 bases and 0 bases respectively, with 12 bases between them. The CDR3 loop reads CASIWGTPNYGYTF. The CDR3 DNA reads as TGTGCCAGCATTTGGGGTACCCCTAACTATGGCTACACCTTC.

The V call is TRBV30, the J call TRBJ1-1; possible D gene TRBD1, 6 bases. This CDR3 is 13 amino acids long. Trimming took 3 bases from V and 3 from J, leaving 11 bases between them. CDR1 is GTSNPN, CDR2 SVGIG, per germline (reference sequence). CDR3 DNA sequence: TGTGCCTGGAGCCAGGGGTGGGACACTGAAGCTTTCTTT. It yields the protein CAWSQGWDTEAFF.